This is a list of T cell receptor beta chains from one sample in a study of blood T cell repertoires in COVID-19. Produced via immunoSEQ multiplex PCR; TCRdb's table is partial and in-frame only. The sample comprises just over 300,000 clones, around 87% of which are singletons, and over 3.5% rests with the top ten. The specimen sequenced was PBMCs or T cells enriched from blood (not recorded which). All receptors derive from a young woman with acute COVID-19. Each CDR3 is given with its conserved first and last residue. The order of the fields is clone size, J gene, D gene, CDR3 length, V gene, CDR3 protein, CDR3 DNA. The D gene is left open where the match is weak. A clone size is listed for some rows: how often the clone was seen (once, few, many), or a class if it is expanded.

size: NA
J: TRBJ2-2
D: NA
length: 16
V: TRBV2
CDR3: CASSVTGIANTGELFF
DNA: TGTGCCAGCAGTGTAACAGGTATCGCGAACACCGGGGAGCTGTTTTTT

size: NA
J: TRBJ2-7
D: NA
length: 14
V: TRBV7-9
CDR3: CASSLQGRSGEQYF
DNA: TGTGCCAGCAGCTTACAGGGTAGGTCGGGCGAGCAGTACTTC

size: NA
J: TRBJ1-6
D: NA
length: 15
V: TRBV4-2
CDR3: CASSQREGGNSPLHF
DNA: TGTGCCAGCAGCCAAAGGGAGGGTGGTAATTCACCCCTCCACTTT

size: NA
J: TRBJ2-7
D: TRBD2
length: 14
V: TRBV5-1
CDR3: CASSPGLAGGEQYF
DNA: TGCGCCAGCAGCCCAGGACTAGCGGGAGGCGAGCAGTACTTC

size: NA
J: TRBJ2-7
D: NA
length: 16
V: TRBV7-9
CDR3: CASSLEGRSGTYEQYF
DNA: TGTGCCAGCAGCTTAGAGGGCAGGTCGGGAACCTACGAGCAGTACTTC

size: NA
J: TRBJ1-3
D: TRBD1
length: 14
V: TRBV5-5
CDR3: CASSIQGAGNTIYF
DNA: TGTGCCAGCAGCATACAGGGGGCTGGAAACACCATATATTTT

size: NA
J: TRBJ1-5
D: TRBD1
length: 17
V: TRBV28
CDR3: CASQGAKMVRSNQPQHF
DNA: TGTGCCAGTCAGGGGGCGAAGATGGTAAGGAGCAATCAGCCCCAGCATTTT

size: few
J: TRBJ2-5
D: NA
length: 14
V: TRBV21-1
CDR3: CASSPWEGEETQYF
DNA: TGTGCCAGCAGCCCGTGGGAGGGAGAAGAGACCCAGTACTTC

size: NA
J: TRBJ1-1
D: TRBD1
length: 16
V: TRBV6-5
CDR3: CASSSGTGARVTEAFF
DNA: TGTGCCAGCAGTTCAGGAACAGGGGCCCGAGTCACTGAAGCTTTCTTT

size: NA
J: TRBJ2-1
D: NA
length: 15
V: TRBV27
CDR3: CASSRRDSGPGEQFF
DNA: TGTGCCAGCAGTCGCCGGGACTCCGGACCCGGTGAGCAGTTCTTC

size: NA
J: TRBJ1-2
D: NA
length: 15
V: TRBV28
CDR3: CASSLHRVGSVGYTF
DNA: TGTGCCAGCAGCCTCCACCGTGTGGGGAGCGTTGGCTACACCTTC

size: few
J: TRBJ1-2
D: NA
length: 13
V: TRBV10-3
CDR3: CATNLWAGDGYTF
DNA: TGTGCCACAAATCTTTGGGCCGGGGATGGCTACACCTTC

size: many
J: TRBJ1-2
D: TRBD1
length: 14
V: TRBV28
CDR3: CAASQTGGFYGYTF
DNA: TGTGCCGCCTCCCAGACAGGGGGTTTCTATGGCTACACCTTC

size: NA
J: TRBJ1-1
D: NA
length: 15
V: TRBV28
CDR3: CASSTPSGVGTEAFF
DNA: TGTGCCAGCAGTACCCCATCGGGGGTCGGCACTGAAGCTTTCTTT

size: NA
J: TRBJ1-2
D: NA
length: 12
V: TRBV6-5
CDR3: CASTPTGYGYTF
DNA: TGTGCCAGCACCCCAACAGGGTATGGCTACACCTTC

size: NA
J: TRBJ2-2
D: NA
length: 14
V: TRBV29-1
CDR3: CSVESAIGTGELFF
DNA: TGCAGCGTTGAAAGTGCAATCGGGACCGGGGAGCTGTTTTTT

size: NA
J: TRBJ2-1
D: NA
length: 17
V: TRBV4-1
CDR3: CASSQDWGGTLLDEQFF
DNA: TGCGCCAGCAGCCAAGATTGGGGGGGGACACTACTTGATGAGCAGTTCTTC

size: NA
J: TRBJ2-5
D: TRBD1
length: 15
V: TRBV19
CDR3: CASSGPGQGRETQYF
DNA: TGTGCCAGTAGTGGACCGGGACAGGGACGAGAGACCCAGTACTTC

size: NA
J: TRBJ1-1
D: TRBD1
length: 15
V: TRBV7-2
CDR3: CASSLISGGMLEAFF
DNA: TGTGCCAGCAGCCTCATCTCAGGGGGTATGCTTGAAGCTTTCTTT

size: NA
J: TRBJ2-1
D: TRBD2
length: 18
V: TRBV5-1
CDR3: CASSLFRLAGGVVGEQFF
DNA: TGCGCCAGCAGCCTATTTCGACTAGCGGGAGGCGTGGTGGGTGAGCAGTTCTTC

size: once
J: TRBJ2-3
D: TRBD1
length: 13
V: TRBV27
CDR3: CASKQGPAYTQYF
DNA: TGTGCCAGCAAACAGGGGCCCGCGTATACGCAGTATTTT

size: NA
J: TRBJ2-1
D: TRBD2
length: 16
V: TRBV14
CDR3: CASSQDSGRAWNEQFF
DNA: TGTGCCAGCAGCCAAGATAGCGGGAGGGCCTGGAATGAGCAGTTCTTC

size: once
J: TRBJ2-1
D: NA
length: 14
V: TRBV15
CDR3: CATSPADWYNEQFF
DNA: TGTGCCACCAGCCCCGCGGACTGGTACAATGAGCAGTTCTTC

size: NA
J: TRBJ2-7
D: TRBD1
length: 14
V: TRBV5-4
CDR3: CASSPAGGPGEQYF
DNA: TGTGCCAGCAGCCCAGCAGGGGGCCCGGGGGAGCAGTACTTC

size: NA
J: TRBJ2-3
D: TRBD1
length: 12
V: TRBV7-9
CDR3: CASSTGADTQYF
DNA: TGTGCCAGCAGTACAGGGGCGGATACGCAGTATTTT

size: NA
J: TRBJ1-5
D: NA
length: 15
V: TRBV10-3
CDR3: CAIRPSGTKNQPQHF
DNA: TGTGCCATCAGACCTTCCGGGACAAAGAATCAGCCCCAGCATTTT

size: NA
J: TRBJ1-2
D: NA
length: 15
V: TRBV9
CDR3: CASSGRQVTNYGYTF
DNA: TGTGCCAGCAGCGGTCGACAGGTTACCAACTATGGCTACACCTTC